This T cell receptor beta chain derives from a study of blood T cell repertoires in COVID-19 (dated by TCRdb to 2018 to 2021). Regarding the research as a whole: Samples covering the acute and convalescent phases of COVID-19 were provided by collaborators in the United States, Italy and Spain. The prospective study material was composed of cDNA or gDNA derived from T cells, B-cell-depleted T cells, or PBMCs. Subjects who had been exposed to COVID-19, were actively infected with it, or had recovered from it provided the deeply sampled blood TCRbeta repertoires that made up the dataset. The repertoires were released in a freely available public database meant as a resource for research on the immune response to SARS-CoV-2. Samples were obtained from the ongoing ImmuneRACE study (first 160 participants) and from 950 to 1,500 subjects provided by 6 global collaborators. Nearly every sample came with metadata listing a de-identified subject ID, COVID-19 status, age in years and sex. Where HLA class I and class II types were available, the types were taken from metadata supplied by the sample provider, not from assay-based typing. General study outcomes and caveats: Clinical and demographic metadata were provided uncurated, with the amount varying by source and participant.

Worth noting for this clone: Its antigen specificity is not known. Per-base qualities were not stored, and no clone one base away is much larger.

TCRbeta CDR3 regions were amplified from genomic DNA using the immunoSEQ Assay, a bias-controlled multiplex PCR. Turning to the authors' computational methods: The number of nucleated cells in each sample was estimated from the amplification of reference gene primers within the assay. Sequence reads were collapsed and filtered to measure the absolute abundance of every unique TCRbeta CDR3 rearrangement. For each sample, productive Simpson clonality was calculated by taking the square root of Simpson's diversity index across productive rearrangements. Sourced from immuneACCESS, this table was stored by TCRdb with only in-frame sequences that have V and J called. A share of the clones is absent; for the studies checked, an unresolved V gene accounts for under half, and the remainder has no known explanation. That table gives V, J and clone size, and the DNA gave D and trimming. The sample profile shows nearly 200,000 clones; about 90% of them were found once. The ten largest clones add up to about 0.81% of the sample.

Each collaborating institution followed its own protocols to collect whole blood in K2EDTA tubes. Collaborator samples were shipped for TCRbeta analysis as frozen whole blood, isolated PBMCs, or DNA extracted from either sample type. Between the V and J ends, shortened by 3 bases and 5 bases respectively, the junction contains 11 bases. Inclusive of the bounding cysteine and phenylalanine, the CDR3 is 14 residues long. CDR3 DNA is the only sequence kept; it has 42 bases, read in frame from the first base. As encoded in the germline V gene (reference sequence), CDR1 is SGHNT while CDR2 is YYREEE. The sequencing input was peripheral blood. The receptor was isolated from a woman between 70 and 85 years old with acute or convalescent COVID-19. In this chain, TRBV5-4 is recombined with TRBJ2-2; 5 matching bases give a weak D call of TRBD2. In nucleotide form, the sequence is TGTGCCAGCAGCTCTTATGGACTGACCGGGGAGCTGTTTTTT. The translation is CASSSYGLTGELFF. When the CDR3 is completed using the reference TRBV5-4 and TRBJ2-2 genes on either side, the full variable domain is ETGVTQSPTHLIKTRGQQVTLRCSSQSGHNTVSWYQQALGQGPQFIFQYYREEENGRGNFPPRFSGLQFPNYSSELNVNALELDDSALYLCASSSYGLTGELFFGEGSRLTVL.